These 22 T cell receptor beta chains were sequenced from one sample in a study of patients and donors after allogeneic stem cell transplantation. TCRdb called the RT-PCR reads again in MiXCR, with one record for every CDR3 protein. The sample has roughly 960,000 distinct CDR3 sequences, more than 15% seen once. Sequenced sample: blood, either unsorted or a sorted T cell fraction (not recorded which). These receptors all come from a human donor who was either an allogeneic HSCT recipient or a stem cell or donor lymphocyte infusion donor (not recorded which). It is not recorded whose cells these are; they may come from a transplant donor.

The chain has TRBV25-1 and TRBJ1-2; D gene unclear. The V end was cut by 3 bases, the J end by 8 bases, with 13 bases between. This CDR3 region has 13 residues. The V gene's germline CDR1 is MGHDK and CDR2 SYGVNS. Here the CDR3 reads CASSEYDGWGYTF. CDR3 nucleotide sequence: TGTGCCAGCAGTGAGTATGACGGATGGGGCTACACCTTC.

J is TRBJ2-4 and V is TRBV24-1, with D tentatively TRBD2 (6 bases). The CDR3 extends over 15 amino acids. CDR1 is KGHDR and CDR2 is SFDVKD in the germline V gene. Trimming left V 0 bases short and J 7 bases short, with 12 bases between. CDR3 sequence: CATSDLQGGKNIQYF. CDR3 nucleotides: TGTGCCACCAGTGATTTGCAGGGAGGCAAGAACATTCAGTACTTC.

In its sample, this clonotype was seen a few times. V and J are TRBV7-2 and TRBJ2-7; D unclear. The CDR3 totals 12 residues. V was pared by 4 bases and J by 5 bases, with 9 bases between. Germline V gene sequence: CDR1 SGHTA, CDR2 FQGNSA. The CDR3 spells CASSYIVNEQYF. CDR3 nucleotides: TGTGCCAGCAGCTACATAGTGAACGAGCAGTACTTC.

This clonotype has only a few counts. The chain uses TRBV5-1 and TRBJ2-5, with 8 bases matching TRBD1. The CDR3 contains 14 residues. Looked up from germline, CDR1 is SGHRS and CDR2 is YFSETQ. With 4 bases clipped from V and 5 bases from J, the junction kept 7 bases outside the gene matches. The CDR3 reads CASSQGQGWETQYF. The CDR3 bases are TGCGCCAGCAGCCAAGGACAGGGATGGGAGACCCAGTACTTC.

In DNA, the CDR3 is TGCAGTGCTAGAGTTGGCACCACAGATACGCAGTATTTT. Translation gives CSARVGTTDTQYF. V usage is TRBV20-1 and J usage is TRBJ2-3; no firm D call. Germline V gene sequence: CDR1 DFQATT, CDR2 SNEGSKA (reference sequence). This CDR3 has 13 amino acids. V lost 1 base and J lost 2, with 7 bases in between.

The chain is built from TRBV19 and TRBJ2-7; D call uncertain. Looked up from germline, CDR1 is LNHDA and CDR2 is SQIVND (reference sequence). The CDR3 has 12 amino acids. V lost 8 bases and J lost 4, with 12 bases in between. CDR3 amino acids: CASAKGPYEQYF. The CDR3, as DNA: TGTGCCAGTGCTAAGGGCCCGTACGAGCAGTACTTC.

This clonotype was seen more than once but under ten times. V is TRBV15 and J is TRBJ1-3; D is uncertain. The CDR3 runs 15 residues. Trimming cost V 5 bases and J 0 bases, with 11 bases left between them. The germline CDR1 and CDR2 sequences are LNHNV and YYDKDF (reference sequence). The chain's CDR3 is CATSQRTGSGNTIYF. Written as DNA, the CDR3 is TGTGCCACCAGCCAAAGGACTGGCTCTGGAAACACCATATATTTT.

In this sample, this clonotype turned up a few times. This rearrangement joins TRBV7-9 to TRBJ1-6; TRBD1 might be the D (5 bases). V lost 3 bases and J 7 bases, leaving 10 bases between the germline ends. The CDR3 length is 14 residues. Per the germline V gene, CDR1 is SEHNR and CDR2 is FQNEAQ (reference sequence). CDR3 sequence: CASSFGQLNSPLHF. As DNA, the CDR3 is TGTGCCAGCAGCTTCGGACAACTCAATTCACCCCTCCACTTT.

The V gene is TRBV9, the J gene TRBJ1-2, with D perhaps TRBD1 (6 bases). The CDR3 runs 14 residues. Germline CDR1 is SGDLS and CDR2 is YYNGEE. The V and J ends lost 2 bases and 2 bases respectively, with 10 bases between them. The CDR3 here is CASSVGQRNYGYTF. CDR3 bases: TGTGCCAGCAGCGTCGGACAGCGGAACTATGGCTACACCTTC.

The chain links TRBV20-1 to TRBJ1-1; D is possibly TRBD1 (5 bases). The CDR3 sequence is 15 residues long. V gave up 0 bases and J gave up 5 bases, with 16 bases separating them. Germline values: CDR1 DFQATT, CDR2 SNEGSKA (reference sequence). In DNA form, the CDR3 reads TGCAGTGCTAGAGATTCGCGGGGGGGTGGGACTGAAGCTTTCTTT. This encodes CSARDSRGGGTEAFF.

This clonotype was recorded a few times. The chain joins TRBV5-5 to TRBJ1-1; D is ambiguous. Germline lookup yields CDR1 SGHKS and CDR2 YYEKEE (reference sequence). V was trimmed by 4 bases and J by 5 bases, leaving 12 bases between them. The CDR3 extends over 13 amino acids. CDR3 DNA: TGTGCCAGCAGCACCTTTGGGGAAACTGAAGCTTTCTTT. It encodes CASSTFGETEAFF.

The genes are TRBV20-1 and TRBJ2-3; no firm D call. Germline CDR1 reads DFQATT; CDR2 reads SNEGSKA (reference sequence). V dropped 1 base and J dropped 2 bases, with 13 bases sitting between them. The CDR3 covers 15 residues. For the CDR3, the DNA is TGCAGTGCTAGAGCACTGCCATCGGCCACAGATACGCAGTATTTT. Its translation is CSARALPSATDTQYF.

This clonotype has just a few counts. The genes are TRBV12-3 or TRBV12-4 and TRBJ1-5, with TRBD1 identical over 8 bases. The CDR3 spans 13 residues. V was pared by 5 bases and J by 10 bases, with 7 bases of the junction left unmatched. CDR3 amino acids: CASSNRDRKPQHF. Here the CDR3 DNA reads TGTGCCAGCAGTAACCGGGACAGGAAACCCCAGCATTTT.

With regard to this clonotype: It may be a read error: a sequence one base away is much more abundant. No conserved phenylalanine or tryptophan ends this CDR3, so it is likely a read error. This chain uses TRBV12-3 or TRBV12-4 with TRBJ2-1, with TRBD2 matching 13 bases. V lost 4 bases, J lost 7 bases, and 7 bases stayed unmatched. This CDR3 contains 16 residues. CDR3 protein: CASSSRTSGSENEQFL. In DNA form, the CDR3 reads TGTGCCAGCAGTTCCCGGACTAGCGGGAGTGAAAATGAGCAGTTCTTA.

This chain links TRBV12-3 or TRBV12-4 with TRBJ2-2; unclear D gene. V dropped 7 bases and J dropped 5 bases, with 8 bases sitting between them. This CDR3 has 12 residues. As DNA, the CDR3 is TGTGCCAGCAAAGAGATTACCGGGGAGCTGTTTTTT. Protein product: CASKEITGELFF.

This chain joins TRBV20-1 and TRBJ1-6; D remains ambiguous. CDR1 is DFQATT and CDR2 is SNEGSKA in the germline V gene (reference sequence). V was shortened by 3 bases and J by 9 bases, with 12 bases between the two germline ends. There are 13 residues in the CDR3. The CDR3 bases are TGCAGTGCTAGTGGCTCAGTGGGTTCACCCCTCCACTTT. Amino acid sequence: CSASGSVGSPLHF.

V is TRBV7-9 and J is TRBJ1-4, with TRBD1 identical over 11 bases. This CDR3 comprises 16 residues. The V gene's germline CDR1 is SEHNR and CDR2 FQNEAQ (reference sequence). V shed 5 bases, J shed 8 bases, and the junction held 10 bases outside the gene matches. The DNA of the CDR3 is TGTGCCAGCAGCCCGGACAGGGGGCTTATACAGGAAAAACTGTTTTTT. It yields the protein CASSPDRGLIQEKLFF.

V and J are TRBV20-1 and TRBJ1-2; 8 nucleotides match TRBD1. The CDR3 extends over 15 amino acids. Germline CDR1 and CDR2: DFQATT and SNEGSKA (reference sequence). With V trimmed by 5 bases and J by 4 bases, 12 bases remained unmatched. The CDR3 reads CSAFIGQGKGYGYTF. In DNA form, the CDR3 reads TGCAGTGCTTTCATAGGACAGGGAAAGGGCTATGGCTACACCTTC.

This clonotype was counted between two and nine times. The V call is TRBV20-1, the J call TRBJ2-1; perhaps TRBD2 as D (5 bases). The length of the CDR3 is 15 residues. V dropped 0 bases and J dropped 4 bases, with 13 bases sitting between them. Germline V CDR1 and CDR2: DFQATT, SNEGSKA (reference sequence). In DNA, the CDR3 is TGCAGTGCTAGAGATAAGGTAGCGCCGTACAATGAGCAGTTCTTC. Protein: CSARDKVAPYNEQFF.

The rearrangement joins TRBV6-1 to TRBJ2-5; maybe TRBD1 (7 bases). The CDR3 has 14 amino acids. CDR1 MNHNS and CDR2 SASEGT come from the germline V gene. V lost 4 bases and J lost 4, with 13 bases in between. The DNA for the CDR3 is TGTGCCAGCAGTGCGCCGCGGGACAGAGAGACCCAGTACTTC. This gives the protein CASSAPRDRETQYF.

The chain employs TRBV30 and TRBJ1-1; D might be TRBD1 (5 bases). The CDR3 loop spans 10 amino acids. Germline values: CDR1 GTSNPN, CDR2 SVGIG (reference sequence). Trimming stripped 7 bases from V and 6 bases from J, with 9 bases between. The CDR3 loop is CASGLAEAFF. The CDR3 DNA follows: TGTGCCTCGGGACTCGCTGAAGCTTTCTTT.

The rearrangement uses TRBV12-3 or TRBV12-4 and TRBJ2-1, with TRBD2 matching over 11 bases. The CDR3 has 19 residues. V lost 1 base, J lost 6 bases, and 14 bases stayed unmatched. DNA for the CDR3: TGTGCCAGCAGTTTAGAGGTCGGAAGTATAGCGGGAGGGGCCAATGAGCAGTTCTTC. It specifies CASSLEVGSIAGGANEQFF.